This T cell receptor beta chain is drawn from a study of T cells in Graves' hyperthyroidism and ophthalmopathy. RNA transcripts yielded amplified TCR beta CDR3 regions. The HTBI primer set drove a first-round RT-PCR of the TCR CDR3. Each CDR3 protein gets one entry after TCRdb re-called the multiplex PCR reads with MiXCR. The data contain about 640,000 distinct CDR3 sequences, roughly 20% of them singletons. Trimming stripped 4 bases from V and 7 bases from J, with 13 bases between. The CDR3 runs 13 residues. Germline-derived CDR1 and CDR2 are SQVTM and ANQGSEA. Not enrolled were patients with uncontrolled infection, other autoimmune disease, pregnancy or lactation.

The J gene is TRBJ1-4, the V gene TRBV29-1; D possibly corresponds to TRBD1 (5 bases). The TCR comes from a man younger than 40 with Graves' ophthalmopathy. Source material: blood. CDR3 sequence (DNA): TGCAGCGTTGTCAGGGACGGCGGTGAAAAACTGTTTTTT. Amino acid sequence: CSVVRDGGEKLFF.